A selection of T cell receptor beta chains follows, all from one sample in a study of blood T cell repertoires in COVID-19. Some clones are missing from TCRdb's copy, which holds only in-frame ones; the method was immunoSEQ multiplex PCR. The repertoire includes about 420,000 clones, roughly 90% of them detected once, and less than 0.95% sits in the top ten. Sequenced: peripheral blood. The receptor set was obtained from a man between 18 and 35 years old with COVID-19, enrolled during active disease. The CDR3 runs from the conserved cysteine through the conserved F or W. Each record gives: J gene, clone size, V gene, D gene, CDR3 DNA, CDR3 protein. A D gene is named only where the DNA matches it firmly. The size field is filled for only some rows; it gives once, few, many or a size class.

J: TRBJ2-7
size: .
V: TRBV11-2
D: .
DNA: TGTGCCAGCAGCTTAGGCGGAAAACTATACGAGCAGTACTTC
CDR3: CASSLGGKLYEQYF

J: TRBJ1-1
size: .
V: TRBV9
D: TRBD1
DNA: TGTGCCAGCAGCCCCAGAGGGGACAGGGGAGAGGCTTTCTTT
CDR3: CASSPRGDRGEAFF

J: TRBJ2-1
size: .
V: TRBV12-3/TRBV12-4
D: .
DNA: TGTGCCAGCAGTTACGGGAGATACAATGAGCAGTTCTTC
CDR3: CASSYGRYNEQFF

J: TRBJ1-2
size: .
V: TRBV6-5
D: .
DNA: TGTGCCAGCAGTTACTCGACTGGAGGCTACACCTTC
CDR3: CASSYSTGGYTF

J: TRBJ2-5
size: .
V: TRBV15
D: TRBD2
DNA: TGTGCCACCAGCAGAGCCGGGGAGGGGCAGCAAAAGACCCAGTACTTC
CDR3: CATSRAGEGQQKTQYF

J: TRBJ2-2
size: .
V: TRBV5-6
D: TRBD2
DNA: TGTGCCAGCAGCTTATGGACTAGCGGGAGAGCGGGTCCCGGGGAGCTGTTTTTT
CDR3: CASSLWTSGRAGPGELFF

J: TRBJ2-7
size: .
V: TRBV30
D: TRBD1
DNA: TGTGCCTGGAGTGTTTCGGGACAGGTGCCTAACGAGCAGTACTTC
CDR3: CAWSVSGQVPNEQYF

J: TRBJ2-1
size: .
V: TRBV19
D: .
DNA: TGTGCCAGTAGTATAGGCAGGGAATCTGAGCAGTTCTTC
CDR3: CASSIGRESEQFF

J: TRBJ1-2
size: .
V: TRBV6-5
D: .
DNA: TGTGCCAGCAGTTACACCGACAGTGTCAACTATGGCTACACCTTC
CDR3: CASSYTDSVNYGYTF

J: TRBJ2-2
size: once
V: TRBV14
D: TRBD1
DNA: TGTGCCAGCAGCCCCGACGGAACAGGGGGGTGGGAGGAGCTGTTTTTT
CDR3: CASSPDGTGGWEELFF

J: TRBJ2-3
size: .
V: TRBV19
D: .
DNA: TGTGCCAGTAGTACCTCCGGGATTTATACGCAGTATTTT
CDR3: CASSTSGIYTQYF

J: TRBJ2-3
size: .
V: TRBV30
D: .
DNA: TGTGCCTGGAGTCCCGGGGTAAAGACGCAGTATTTT
CDR3: CAWSPGVKTQYF

J: TRBJ2-7
size: .
V: TRBV6-5
D: .
DNA: TGTGCCAGCAATAGAGGGAGGTCTAGCTCCTACGAGCAGTACTTC
CDR3: CASNRGRSSSYEQYF

J: TRBJ2-2
size: .
V: TRBV9
D: .
DNA: TGTGCCAGCAGCGCAATGCTCGGGGCGAACACCGGGGAGCTGTTTTTT
CDR3: CASSAMLGANTGELFF

J: TRBJ2-1
size: .
V: TRBV7-9
D: TRBD2
DNA: TGTGCCAGCAGCCGGTTCTGGACTAGCGGGACTTACAATGAGCAGTTCTTC
CDR3: CASSRFWTSGTYNEQFF

J: TRBJ2-3
size: .
V: TRBV27
D: .
DNA: TGTGCCAGCAGTTTAGTAGCTAGCACAGATACGCAGTATTTT
CDR3: CASSLVASTDTQYF

J: TRBJ2-7
size: .
V: TRBV10-1
D: .
DNA: TGCGCCAGCAGTGAGGACTTTAGCGACTCCGGATCCTACGAGCAGTACTTC
CDR3: CASSEDFSDSGSYEQYF

J: TRBJ2-1
size: .
V: TRBV2
D: TRBD2
DNA: TGTGCCAGCAGTTCCGGGACTAGCCCCAACAATGAGCAGTTCTTC
CDR3: CASSSGTSPNNEQFF

J: TRBJ2-3
size: once
V: TRBV7-6
D: TRBD2
DNA: TGTGCCAGCAGCTTAGGTAGACTAGCGGGATCCTTGAGCACAGATACGCAGTATTTT
CDR3: CASSLGRLAGSLSTDTQYF

J: TRBJ2-2
size: .
V: TRBV6-5
D: .
DNA: TGTGCCAGCAGTCCGGGGGTGAACACCGGGGAGCTGTTTTTT
CDR3: CASSPGVNTGELFF

J: TRBJ1-4
size: .
V: TRBV6-5
D: TRBD1
DNA: TGTGCCAGCTTCGGGACAGCTACCGAAAAACTGTTTTTT
CDR3: CASFGTATEKLFF

J: TRBJ2-5
size: .
V: TRBV5-1
D: .
DNA: TGCGCCAGCCAATTTCGGTGGCGGGAGACCCAGTACTTC
CDR3: CASQFRWRETQYF

J: TRBJ2-5
size: .
V: TRBV5-1
D: TRBD2
DNA: TGCGCCAGCAGAACCGGGACTAGCGGGCAAGAGACCCAGTACTTC
CDR3: CASRTGTSGQETQYF

J: TRBJ1-2
size: few
V: TRBV28
D: .
DNA: TGTGCCAGCAGTCCTAAGGGACTGCAAAACTATGGCTACACCTTC
CDR3: CASSPKGLQNYGYTF

J: TRBJ1-1
size: .
V: TRBV12-3/TRBV12-4
D: TRBD1
DNA: TGTGCCAGCAGTTCCTACTACAGGGGTGAAGCTTTCTTT
CDR3: CASSSYYRGEAFF

J: TRBJ2-7
size: .
V: TRBV6-1
D: TRBD2
DNA: TGTGCCAGCAGTGAACGGGGGGTCAGGGTCGAGCAGTACTTC
CDR3: CASSERGVRVEQYF

J: TRBJ1-5
size: .
V: TRBV2
D: TRBD1
DNA: TGTGCCAGCAGTGAAGGACAGGGTGGCCAGCCCCAGCATTTT
CDR3: CASSEGQGGQPQHF

J: TRBJ1-6
size: .
V: TRBV28
D: TRBD1
DNA: TGTGCCGCCGGGACAGGGGTAACCCTCCACTTT
CDR3: CAAGTGVTLHF

J: TRBJ2-3
size: once
V: TRBV7-8
D: .
DNA: TGTGCCAGCAGCTTAGGGCAGTATCGGGGCACAGATACGCAGTATTTT
CDR3: CASSLGQYRGTDTQYF

J: TRBJ1-5
size: .
V: TRBV21-1
D: .
DNA: TGTGCCAGCAGCAAAGTCCCGATCACAGGGGCCCATCAGCCCCAGCATTTT
CDR3: CASSKVPITGAHQPQHF

J: TRBJ1-4
size: .
V: TRBV5-1
D: TRBD1
DNA: TGCGCCAGCAGAGAAGGGACAGGGGATGAAAAACTGTTTTTT
CDR3: CASREGTGDEKLFF

J: TRBJ2-3
size: .
V: TRBV29-1
D: TRBD1
DNA: TGCAGCGGAAAATTCGGACAGGGAGCCACAGATACGCAGTATTTT
CDR3: CSGKFGQGATDTQYF

J: TRBJ2-5
size: .
V: TRBV14
D: TRBD2
DNA: TGTGCCAGCAGCCGAGGCTCCACTAGCGGGTCCCAAGAGACCCAGTACTTC
CDR3: CASSRGSTSGSQETQYF

J: TRBJ2-1
size: once
V: TRBV24-1
D: .
DNA: TGTGCCACCAGTGAAGTGACAGGATCGTACAATGAGCAGTTCTTC
CDR3: CATSEVTGSYNEQFF

J: TRBJ2-7
size: .
V: TRBV11-3
D: .
DNA: TGTGCCAGCAGCTCAAGGGGCGGCTCCTACGAGCAGTACTTC
CDR3: CASSSRGGSYEQYF

J: TRBJ2-1
size: .
V: TRBV2
D: .
DNA: TGTGCCACCTCCAGGGAGGCTTTGACCAGCTCCTACAATGAGCAGTTCTTC
CDR3: CATSREALTSSYNEQFF

J: TRBJ2-3
size: .
V: TRBV15
D: .
DNA: TGTGCCACCAGCAGATGGGTTCAACAGGGCCGGACAGATACGCAGTATTTT
CDR3: CATSRWVQQGRTDTQYF

J: TRBJ1-2
size: .
V: TRBV7-9
D: TRBD1
DNA: TGTGCCAGCAGCTCGGGACAGGGAGGCTATGGCTACACCTTC
CDR3: CASSSGQGGYGYTF

J: TRBJ2-7
size: .
V: TRBV7-8
D: .
DNA: TGTGCCAGCAGCTTATACGACAGCTCCTACGAGCAGTACTTC
CDR3: CASSLYDSSYEQYF

J: TRBJ2-1
size: .
V: TRBV7-2
D: TRBD2
DNA: TGTGCCAGCAGCCGGGAGGGGGGGATCTACAATGAGCAGTTCTTC
CDR3: CASSREGGIYNEQFF

J: TRBJ2-1
size: .
V: TRBV19
D: TRBD1
DNA: TGTGCCAGTAGCCGGCCCGGGGACAGGGCTTCCTACAATGAGCAGTTCTTC
CDR3: CASSRPGDRASYNEQFF

J: TRBJ1-6
size: .
V: TRBV4-1
D: .
DNA: TGCGCCAGCAGCCCCGGAGAGGTGGGTTCACCCCTCCACTTT
CDR3: CASSPGEVGSPLHF

J: TRBJ1-2
size: .
V: TRBV19
D: .
DNA: TGTGCCAGTCACCTCTTCGCTCGGGGAGGGAACTATGGCTACACCTTC
CDR3: CASHLFARGGNYGYTF

J: TRBJ2-7
size: .
V: TRBV7-9
D: .
DNA: TGTGCCAGCAGCTTCAGCACGGGCGAGCAGTACTTC
CDR3: CASSFSTGEQYF

J: TRBJ2-1
size: .
V: TRBV20-1
D: .
DNA: TGCAGTGCTAGTTCCAGTGGAGGGCCGTGGAATGAGCAGTTCTTC
CDR3: CSASSSGGPWNEQFF

J: TRBJ2-1
size: .
V: TRBV4-1
D: TRBD2
DNA: TGCGCCAGCAGCCAAGAGGGACTAGCGTACAATGAGCAGTTCTTC
CDR3: CASSQEGLAYNEQFF

J: TRBJ2-1
size: .
V: TRBV18
D: .
DNA: TGTGCCAGCTCGGAGGACCGACGGGTGTACAATGAGCAGTTCTTC
CDR3: CASSEDRRVYNEQFF

J: TRBJ1-5
size: .
V: TRBV24-1
D: .
DNA: TGTGCCACCAGTGATCCCCTCGGGAATCAGCCCCAGCATTTT
CDR3: CATSDPLGNQPQHF

J: TRBJ2-3
size: few
V: TRBV7-6
D: TRBD2
DNA: TGTGCCAGCAGCCCCGGTGGGGGGGGTACAGATACGCAGTATTTT
CDR3: CASSPGGGGTDTQYF

J: TRBJ1-2
size: .
V: TRBV2
D: .
DNA: TGTGCCAGCAGTGAAGCCGGAGGATATGGCTACACCTTC
CDR3: CASSEAGGYGYTF

J: TRBJ2-3
size: once
V: TRBV6-1
D: TRBD2
DNA: TGTGCCAGCAGTGGGGGGGGTAGCGGGAGGCCGCCATCAGATACGCAGTATTTT
CDR3: CASSGGGSGRPPSDTQYF

J: TRBJ1-5
size: .
V: TRBV6-1
D: .
DNA: TGTGCCAGCAGTGATATGGGGCAGGGCAGCTATAGCAATCAGCCCCAGCATTTT
CDR3: CASSDMGQGSYSNQPQHF

J: TRBJ1-6
size: few
V: TRBV9
D: .
DNA: TGTGCCAGCAGCGTAGGCGCGGGGAGGGGCTCCTATAATTCACCCCTCCACTTT
CDR3: CASSVGAGRGSYNSPLHF

J: TRBJ1-2
size: .
V: TRBV11-1
D: TRBD1
DNA: TGTGCCAGCAGCTTCGCCGGGACAGAGTATGGCTACACCTTC
CDR3: CASSFAGTEYGYTF